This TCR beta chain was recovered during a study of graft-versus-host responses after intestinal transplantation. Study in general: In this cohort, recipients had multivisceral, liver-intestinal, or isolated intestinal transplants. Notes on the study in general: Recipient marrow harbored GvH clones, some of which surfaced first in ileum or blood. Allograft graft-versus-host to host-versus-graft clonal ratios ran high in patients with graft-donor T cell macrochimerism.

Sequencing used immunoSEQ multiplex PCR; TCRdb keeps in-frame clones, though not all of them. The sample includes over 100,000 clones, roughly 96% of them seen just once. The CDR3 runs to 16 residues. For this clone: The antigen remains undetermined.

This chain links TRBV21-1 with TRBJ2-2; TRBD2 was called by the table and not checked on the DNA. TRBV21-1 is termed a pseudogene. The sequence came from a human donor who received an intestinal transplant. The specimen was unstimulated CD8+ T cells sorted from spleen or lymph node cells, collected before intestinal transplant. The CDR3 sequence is CASSKEKYSNTGELFF. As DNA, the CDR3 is TGTGCCAGCAGCAAAGAAAAGTACTCGAACACCGGGGAGCTGTTTTTT.